These 10 T cell receptor beta chains came from one sample sequenced in a study of cytomegalovirus exposure and HLA in healthy donors. The PCR used 60 Vbeta and 13 Jbeta primers. TCRdb keeps only in-frame clones here, not all; method: immunoSEQ multiplex PCR. The sample records tens of thousands of clones, over 75% being singletons. The sequencing sample was made of PBMCs. The receptors shown here come from a man aged 50-59 years in good health and CMV-seronegative.

The chain is built from TRBV7-2 and TRBJ2-5; 13 nucleotides agree with TRBD2. In germline, CDR1 is SGHTA, CDR2 FQGNSA. This CDR3 has 16 residues. The V segment lost 1 base and the J segment 7 bases; nucleotides outside the gene matches: 6. This CDR3 reads CASSLGLAGGVGTQYF. Written as DNA, the CDR3 is TGTGCCAGCAGCTTAGGACTAGCGGGAGGTGTAGGGACCCAGTACTTC.

The chain is built from TRBV5-1 and TRBJ2-5; the D gene is possibly TRBD2 (5 bases). The J call may be mistaken, given a closer DNA end match to TRBJ2-7. Germline assignment: CDR1 SGHRS and CDR2 YFSETQ. This CDR3 has 14 amino acids. The CDR3: CASSPGSTSYEQYF. CDR3 DNA sequence: TGCGCCAGCAGCCCGGGATCCACTTCCTACGAGCAGTACTTC.

The CDR3 DNA is TGTGCCAGCAGCCCGGCGGGAGGGTTAGCGGGCGAGCAGTACTTC. Translated: CASSPAGGLAGEQYF. The chain recombines TRBV7-3 with TRBJ2-7, with 9 bases aligning to TRBD2. The CDR3 is 15 amino acids. Per the germline V gene, CDR1 is SGHTA and CDR2 is FQGTGA. Trimming cost V 5 bases and J 6 bases; bases outside gene matches: 11.

This chain joins TRBV12-5 and TRBJ1-2; the match to TRBD1 covers 11 bases. CDR1 and CDR2 (germline): LGHNT, FRNRAP. The CDR3 extends over 16 amino acids. The V gene end was trimmed by 1 base and the J gene end by 7 bases; junction bases not matched to a gene: 8. The CDR3: CASGLGTGGVGGGYTF. Written as DNA, the CDR3 is TGTGCTAGTGGTTTGGGGACAGGGGGCGTTGGTGGTGGCTACACCTTC.

This chain uses TRBV30 with TRBJ1-4; no reliable D call. The CDR3 extends over 12 amino acids. Between the trimmed V and J ends, which lost 2 bases and 8 bases, there was a span of 9 bases. CDR1 and CDR2 (germline): GTSNPN, SVGIG (reference sequence). The CDR3 loop is CAWSLSGEKLFF. The CDR3 region has the DNA TGTGCCTGGAGTCTCAGCGGGGAAAAACTGTTTTTT.

This clone has a handful of counts. This chain links TRBV5-6 with TRBJ1-2; possibly TRBD1 for D (6 bases). V was clipped by 3 bases and J by 8 bases, with 14 bases between them. Germline assignment: CDR1 SGHDT and CDR2 YYEEEE. There are 13 residues in the CDR3. CDR3 nucleotides: TGTGCCAGCAGCTGGACAGACCGGGCCGGCTACACCTTC. Translated, it gives CASSWTDRAGYTF. The whole variable domain, remainder taken from reference TRBV5-6 and TRBJ1-2, is DAGVTQSPTHLIKTRGQQVTLRCSPKSGHDTVSWYQQALGQGPQFIFQYYEEEERQRGNFPDRFSGHQFPNYSSELNVNALLLGDSALYLCASSWTDRAGYTFGSGTRLTVV.

In nucleotides, the CDR3 is TGTGCCTGGACTAGCGGGGGGGGCAGAGAGACCCAGTACTTC. It is translated as CAWTSGGGRETQYF. This chain links TRBV30 with TRBJ2-5, with 12 nucleotides matching TRBD2. This CDR3 has 14 amino acids. The ends lost 4 bases at V and 4 bases at J; junction bases unmatched: 4. CDR1 is GTSNPN and CDR2 is SVGIG in the germline V gene (reference sequence).

This clone was counted only a few times. The J gene is TRBJ1-1, the V gene TRBV7-9; D is undetermined. V shed 4 bases and J shed 5 bases, with 20 bases lying between them. This CDR3 is 16 amino acids long. In germline, CDR1 is SEHNR, CDR2 FQNEAQ (reference sequence). The CDR3 loop reads CASSSPLRGRGTEAFF. The CDR3 DNA reads as TGTGCCAGCAGCTCCCCCCTTAGAGGCCGGGGTACTGAAGCTTTCTTT.

To note about this clone: The junction does not match germline at one end; this may be a read error. This sequence joins TRBV7-9 and TRBJ2-7; D may correspond to TRBD1 or TRBD2 (5 bases each). CDR3 length equals 12 residues. Germline lookup yields CDR1 SEHNR and CDR2 FQNEAQ (reference sequence). CDR3 sequence (DNA): TGTTCCAGCAGGGAGACAGCCTCCGAGCAGTACTTC. Its translation: CSSRETASEQYF.

This clone was picked up one time. The chain recombines TRBV19 with TRBJ1-2; D unresolved. Germline V gives CDR1 LNHDA, CDR2 SQIVND (reference sequence). V was clipped by 1 base and J by 1 base, with 7 bases between them. This CDR3 is 14 amino acids long. This CDR3 is CASSIATGNYGYTF. The CDR3 DNA reads as TGTGCCAGTAGTATAGCGACGGGTAACTATGGCTACACCTTC.